Presented here are 15 T cell receptor beta chains from one specimen sequenced in a study of metastatic and nonmetastatic thyroid tumors. MiXCR was used by TCRdb to re-call the PCR reads. This table has approximately 41,000 clones, 28% appearing once. Nobody among the patients had been given any treatment before thyroid surgery. Specimen: blood. These receptors came from a male donor with papillary thyroid cancer or a benign thyroid nodule (not recorded which). Some clones in this sample may be carry-over from other donors' samples.

The chain has TRBV6-1 and TRBJ1-2, with D unclear. The length of the CDR3 is 13 residues. The germline CDR1 and CDR2 sequences are MNHNS and SASEGT. V lost 1 base and J 10 bases, leaving 13 bases between the germline ends. CDR3 protein: CASSEDMGGVYTF. The CDR3 DNA reads as TGTGCCAGCAGTGAAGACATGGGCGGAGTCTACACCTTC.

The J gene is TRBJ2-2, the V gene TRBV11-1, with D possibly being TRBD1 (6 bases). Between the trimmed V and J ends, which lost 3 bases and 2 bases, there was a span of 13 bases. This CDR3 has 16 residues. The germline CDR1 and CDR2 sequences are SGHAT and FQDESV (reference sequence). As DNA, the CDR3 is TGTGCCAGCAGCTTTAGTGGACAGTATAACACCGGGGAGCTGTTTTTT. As protein: CASSFSGQYNTGELFF.

The CDR3 reads CASSHSTEEDLYGYTF. In DNA, the CDR3 is TGTGCCAGCAGCCACTCTACCGAGGAGGACCTCTATGGCTACACCTTC. This chain links TRBV11-1 with TRBJ1-2; D gene unclear. Germline CDR1 SGHAT, CDR2 FQDESV (reference sequence). V lost 5 bases to trimming and J lost 4 bases, with 20 bases between them. The CDR3 sequence is 16 residues long.

In the case of this clone: One junction end disagrees with the germline gene, perhaps due to a read error. The chain joins TRBV7-3 to TRBJ2-5, with D perhaps matching TRBD2 (7 bases). CDR3 length: 15 residues. Germline assignment: CDR1 SGHTA and CDR2 FQGTGA. This chain's CDR3 is CASCLTGGHTGTQYF. CDR3 in DNA: TGTGCCAGCTGCTTAACCGGGGGGCATACAGGGACCCAGTACTTC.

The J gene is TRBJ2-1, the V gene TRBV4-2; D gene uncertain. Germline CDR1 LGHNA, CDR2 YNFKEQ. Trimming cost V 1 base and J 0 bases, with 13 bases left between them. The CDR3 is 17 amino acids. CDR3 coding DNA: TGTGCCAGCAGCCAAGGCAGGCAATCAAGCTCCTACAATGAGCAGTTCTTC. Encoded protein: CASSQGRQSSSYNEQFF.

There are a few counts of this clone. A much larger clone lies one base from this, so it may be a read error. No conserved phenylalanine or tryptophan is present at the end of the CDR3, so a read error is the likely explanation. The J gene is TRBJ1-5, the V gene TRBV28; D is undetermined. From germline, CDR1 is MDHEN and CDR2 SYDVKM. The CDR3 totals 11 residues. The V end was cut by 7 bases, the J end by 9 bases, with 10 bases between. The CDR3 coding sequence is TGTGCCAGCACCAACGGCCGGCCCCAGCATCTT. This sequence encodes CASTNGRPQHL.

The sample holds many counts of this clone. The rearrangement uses TRBV27 and TRBJ2-7; weak D call: TRBD1 (6 bases). Looked up from germline, CDR1 is MNHEY and CDR2 is SMNVEV (reference sequence). CDR3 size: 15 residues. Trimming took 3 bases from V and 2 from J, leaving 14 bases between them. CDR3 protein: CASSFKTGSAYEQYF. DNA for the CDR3: TGTGCCAGCAGTTTCAAGACAGGAAGCGCCTACGAGCAGTACTTC.

Points on this clone: It is likely a read error, because the conserved phenylalanine at the end of the CDR3 is missing. The V call is TRBV7-3, the J call TRBJ2-6; D is possibly TRBD1 (5 bases). This CDR3 has 14 residues. Germline lookup yields CDR1 SGHTA and CDR2 FQGTGA. The CDR3 sequence: CASGKGSGAYVLTL. The CDR3, as DNA: TGTGCCAGCGGAAAAGGCTCTGGGGCCTACGTCCTGACTTTA.

This clone was found many times. The chain has TRBV5-1 and TRBJ2-3; 8 bases fit TRBD2. The CDR3 spans 15 residues. Germline CDR1 and CDR2: SGHRS and YFSETQ. V gave up 2 bases and J gave up 5 bases; unmatched junction bases: 7. CDR3 in DNA: TGCGCCAGCAGCTTATACGGGAGGGCCCAAGATACGCAGTATTTT. Translation gives CASSLYGRAQDTQYF.

The rearrangement joins TRBV11-2 to TRBJ2-7, with D perhaps TRBD2 (7 bases). Germline V gene lookup returns CDR1 SGHAT and CDR2 FQNNGV. Trimming took 3 bases from V and 5 from J, leaving 26 bases between them. The CDR3 is 18 residues long. CDR3 nucleotide sequence: TGTGCCAGCAGCTTTCCTAAGGGGGGCGGGAGCGGGTCCCACGAGCAGTACTTC. Translating it yields CASSFPKGGGSGSHEQYF.

V is TRBV24-1 and J is TRBJ2-7, with D uncertain. This CDR3 is 12 amino acids long. Per germline, CDR1 KGHDR and CDR2 SFDVKD. Trimming shortened V by 1 base and J by 3 bases, and 3 bases separated the two germline ends. CDR3 bases: TGTGCCACCAGTGATTTTGGCTACGAGCAGTACTTC. Translation: CATSDFGYEQYF.

This clone was detected many times. This chain joins TRBV13 and TRBJ1-1, with D tentatively TRBD1 (5 bases). Deletions cut 4 bases from V and 1 base from J, with 10 bases between. Germline assignment: CDR1 PRHDT and CDR2 FYEKMQ (reference sequence). The CDR3 contains 14 residues. Written as DNA, the CDR3 is TGTGCCAGCAGCTACGACAGAAAGAACACTGAAGCTTTCTTT. Translating it yields CASSYDRKNTEAFF.

This clone was picked up many times. The chain links TRBV7-3 to TRBJ2-7; TRBD1 matches at 10 bases. The CDR3 sequence is 15 residues long. V lost 5 bases to trimming and J lost 5 bases; unmatched junction nucleotides: 9. Germline V gene lookup returns CDR1 SGHTA and CDR2 FQGTGA. The CDR3 protein is CASSQGTGAPDEQYF. CDR3 coding DNA: TGTGCCAGCAGCCAAGGGACAGGGGCGCCAGACGAGCAGTACTTC.

The table lists this clone with many counts. The chain uses TRBV6-1 and TRBJ1-3, with unresolved D. The CDR3 has 16 amino acids. Germline-derived CDR1 and CDR2 are MNHNS and SASEGT. Trimming took off 4 bases at V and 3 bases at J, with 16 bases between the two ends. CDR3 residues: CASSAQLEGSGNTIYF. The CDR3, as DNA: TGTGCCAGCAGTGCCCAACTCGAGGGTAGTGGAAACACCATATATTTT.

The genes are TRBV5-1 and TRBJ2-7; the D gene could be TRBD1 or TRBD2 (7 bases each). The V gene lost 3 bases and the J gene lost 3 bases, with 16 bases spanning the gap. Germline CDR1 SGHRS, CDR2 YFSETQ. This CDR3 is built from 15 residues. CDR3 sequence reads: CASSSRQGGYYEQYF. CDR3 DNA sequence: TGCGCCAGCAGCTCTCGACAGGGAGGGTACTACGAGCAGTACTTC.